This T cell receptor (beta chain) derives from a study of beta chain features in type 1 diabetes. Regarding the study as a whole: Any HLA-type effect on TCRB rearrangement remained unresolved here. It was among patients, rather than healthy donors, that naive, central memory and Treg TCRB repertoires appeared more similar. A potential PCR bias toward shorter templates would be equal in patient and control samples. Type 1 diabetes patients showed a moderate but significant shortening of TCRB CDR3s in all four CD4+ subsets.

Sequenced material consisted of expressed TCRB transcripts (all of the isolated RNA was reverse transcribed). Profiling relied on immunoSEQ multiplex PCR, and the TCRdb table lists in-frame clones only, not all of them. The sample holds under 300,000 clones, 20% to 25% seen once. Concerning this clone: Antigen specificity is unknown.

One heparinised blood draw averaging about 116 mL was given by each donor. V was cut by 3 bases and J by 5 bases, with 13 bases left in between. CDR3 length equals 14 residues. Germline V gene lookup returns CDR1 GTSNPN and CDR2 SVGIG (reference sequence). This clonotype was sampled from a woman younger than 45 with type 1 diabetes. This chain connects TRBV30 to TRBJ2-2, with D possibly TRBD1 on 6 matching bases. Sequenced sample: naive CD4+ T cells from blood. This CDR3 reads CAWRRQAPTGELFF. The CDR3 DNA sequence: TGTGCCTGGAGACGACAGGCCCCGACCGGGGAGCTGTTTTTT. Based on the CDR3 plus reference TRBV30 and TRBJ2-2, the full variable domain is SQTIHQWPATLVQPVGSPLSLECTVEGTSNPNLYWYRQAAGRGLQLLFYSVGIGQISSEVPQNLSASRPQDRQFILSSKKLLLSDSGFYLCAWRRQAPTGELFFGEGSRLTVL.